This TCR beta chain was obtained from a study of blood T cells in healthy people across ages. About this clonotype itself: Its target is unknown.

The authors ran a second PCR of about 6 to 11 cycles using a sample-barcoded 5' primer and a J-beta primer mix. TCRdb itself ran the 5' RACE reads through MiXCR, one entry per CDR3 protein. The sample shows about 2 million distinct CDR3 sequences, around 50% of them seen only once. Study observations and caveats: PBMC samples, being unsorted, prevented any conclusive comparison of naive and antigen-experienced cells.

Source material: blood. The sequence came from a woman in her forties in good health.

The CDR3 sequence is CASSYLQLTEAFF. CDR3 sequence (DNA): TGTGCCAGCAGTTACTTACAGCTCACTGAAGCTTTCTTT. The rearrangement uses TRBV6-2 or TRBV6-3 and TRBJ1-1; no firm D call. This CDR3 has 13 amino acids. Trimming left V 1 base short and J 4 bases short, with 7 bases between. CDR1 is MNHEY and CDR2 is SVGEGT in the germline V gene.